The clone carrying this TCR beta chain was observed many times. Its antigen remains unknown. The source of the sample is a study of T cells in Graves' hyperthyroidism and ophthalmopathy. Study outcomes and limitations: Ophthalmopathy stood apart from stable hyperthyroidism in a 13 V-J model.

CDR3 length: 18 amino acids. J gave up 3 bases and V 1 base, and 5 bases lay outside the gene matches. Germline CDR1 is LNHDA and CDR2 is SQIVND (reference sequence). RNA transcripts provided the source from which TCR beta CDR3 regions were amplified. Initially, a first-round RT-PCR of the TCR CDR3 employed the HTBI primer set. Using its own MiXCR run on the multiplex PCR reads, TCRdb lists one record per CDR3 protein. The sample holds around 200,000 distinct CDR3 sequences; about a sixth are singletons and the top ten take 25% to 30%. Pregnant or lactating patients were excluded, as were those with uncontrolled infection or other autoimmune disease. Diagnostic decisions used clinical symptoms, serum thyroxine and TRAb, thyroid ultrasound and orbital computed tomography.

Sequenced sample: blood. The chain carries TRBV19 and TRBJ2-1, with 14 nucleotides matching TRBD2. The clonotype comes from a woman aged 50 to 65 with Graves' hyperthyroidism. For the CDR3, the DNA is TGTGCCAGTAGTATAGGTGGACTAGCGGGGGGCTTCTACAATGAGCAGTTCTTC. It specifies CASSIGGLAGGFYNEQFF.